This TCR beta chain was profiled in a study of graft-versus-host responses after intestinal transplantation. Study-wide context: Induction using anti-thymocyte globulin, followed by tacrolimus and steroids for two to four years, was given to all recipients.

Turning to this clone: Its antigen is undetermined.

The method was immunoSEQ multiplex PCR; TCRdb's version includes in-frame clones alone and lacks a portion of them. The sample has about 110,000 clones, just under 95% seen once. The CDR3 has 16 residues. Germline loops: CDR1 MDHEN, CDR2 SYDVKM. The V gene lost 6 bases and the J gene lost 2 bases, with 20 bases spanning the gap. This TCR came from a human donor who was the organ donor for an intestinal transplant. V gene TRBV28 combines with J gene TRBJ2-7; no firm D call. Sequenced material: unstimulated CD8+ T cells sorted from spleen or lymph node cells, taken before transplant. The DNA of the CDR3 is TGTGCCAGCAGAACCCCCCGGACCGAAAGAACCTACGAGCAGTACTTC. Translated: CASRTPRTERTYEQYF.